The clone carrying this T cell receptor (beta chain) was counted ten times or more. These data originate in a study of T cells in Graves' hyperthyroidism and ophthalmopathy. The study included ophthalmopathy patients with Clinical Activity Score at least 3, NOSPECS grade at least 4 and duration under 3 months. Criteria for exclusion of patients were uncontrolled infection, other autoimmune disease, pregnancy or lactation. TCR beta CDR3 region amplification was performed from RNA transcripts. The HTBI set primed first-round TCR CDR3 RT-PCR. TCRdb called the multiplex PCR reads again in MiXCR, with one record for every CDR3 protein. The table includes roughly 380,000 distinct CDR3 sequences, around 18% detected once. The source material was blood. The origin of this receptor is a woman aged 35 to 49 with Graves' ophthalmopathy.

The CDR3 coding sequence is TGTGCCAGCAGTCCCAGACTAGGGAGCCAAGAGACCCAGTACTTC. It specifies CASSPRLGSQETQYF. The chain employs TRBV27 and TRBJ2-5; perhaps TRBD2 as D (6 bases). With 5 bases removed from V and 1 base from J, the gap between germline ends came to 14 bases. Germline lookup yields CDR1 MNHEY and CDR2 SMNVEV (reference sequence). The length of the CDR3 is 15 residues.